These T cell receptor beta chains were read from a single sample in a study of T cells in localized non-small cell lung cancer. Generated by immunoSEQ multiplex PCR, the TCRdb table keeps only in-frame clones and is missing some. Of 60,000 or so clones in the sample, about four fifths were seen once. Sequences were derived from PBMCs, sampled before any cancer treatment. The receptors stem from a man aged 35-69 years with stage II lung adenocarcinoma. The conserved cysteine and the conserved F or W are not part of the CDR3 here.

CDR3 protein | J gene | V gene
ASSLGGDQPQH | TRBJ1-5 | TRBV5-1
ASSRGPTHTGELF | TRBJ2-2 | TRBV9
ASSPTTDYEQY | TRBJ2-7 | TRBV18
ASSLRGTGGGGSYEQY | TRBJ2-7 | TRBV4-1
ASSQGGAGEDEQY | TRBJ2-7 | TRBV4-3
ASSLVRQGYSGANVLT | TRBJ2-6 | TRBV11-2
ASSLAGEGETQY | TRBJ2-5 | TRBV28
ASTETQRQNTGELF | TRBJ2-2 | TRBV5-4
SVESPGPNEQF | TRBJ2-1 | TRBV29-1
ASSWGQGGDTEAF | TRBJ1-1 | TRBV5-1
ASPGGDNEKLF | TRBJ1-4 | TRBV30
ATSREGTGVTGELF | TRBJ2-2 | TRBV15
ASSPAREQY | TRBJ2-7 | TRBV7-9
SAFGSEQF | TRBJ2-1 | TRBV29-1
ASGPRVSPDEQY | TRBJ2-7 | TRBV12-5
ASSPRIFGNEQY | TRBJ2-7 | TRBV14
ASRGGNQPQH | TRBJ1-5 | TRBV6-1
ASSSNRLNYGYT | TRBJ1-2 | TRBV2
ASNGLAGTPGEQY | TRBJ2-7 | TRBV2
ASSPETGGANYGYT | TRBJ1-2 | TRBV9
ASSEALRETQY | TRBJ2-5 | TRBV2
ASSESRVESAF | TRBJ1-1 | TRBV10-1
ASSLSGQPYNEQF | TRBJ2-1 | TRBV5-1
AISESNASPYEQY | TRBJ2-7 | TRBV10-3
ASSVDLSGRANEQY | TRBJ2-7 | TRBV9
ATKASGRRYEQY | TRBJ2-7 | TRBV19
ASSSGDSYNEQF | TRBJ2-1 | TRBV5-1
AWKRGITDTQY | TRBJ2-3 | TRBV30
ASGGQASTDTQY | TRBJ2-3 | TRBV9
ASSTRTSGSSGELF | TRBJ2-2 | TRBV9
ASSEPRTGNTEAF | TRBJ1-1 | TRBV6-1
ASSESRTSGTSTDTQY | TRBJ2-3 | TRBV10-2
ASRDYGYT | TRBJ1-2 | TRBV2
ASSLGTGGGSTEAF | TRBJ1-1 | TRBV13
ASSELTGENQPQH | TRBJ1-5 | TRBV6-1
ATSRGEREPPNEQF | TRBJ2-1 | TRBV15
ASSDNTGELF | TRBJ2-2 | TRBV5-4
ASSRGQSNNYGYT | TRBJ1-2 | TRBV9
ASSLGRGTSSLHNVLT | TRBJ2-6 | TRBV5-1
ASSLSGGSGANVLT | TRBJ2-6 | TRBV7-3
AISERTANTGELF | TRBJ2-2 | TRBV10-3
ASSPAGRSTGELF | TRBJ2-2 | TRBV7-3
ASSPSGLAGYNEQF | TRBJ2-1 | TRBV4-2
ASPKKNTGELF | TRBJ2-2 | TRBV19
ASRTTASNYGYT | TRBJ1-2 | TRBV5-1